This T cell receptor (beta chain) was profiled in a study of response to subunit inactivated influenza vaccine. Study-level points and caveats: Authors suggested seasonal influenza vaccinations each recruit few new T cells.

With respect to this clonotype: Its cognate antigen is unknown.

TCRdb reprocessed the RT-PCR reads with MiXCR, giving one entry per CDR3 protein. This table has roughly 700,000 distinct CDR3 sequences, approximately 15% appearing once. V gave up 0 bases and J gave up 7 bases; unmatched junction bases: 13. CDR1 is MNHEY, CDR2 SMNVEV, per germline (reference sequence). The CDR3 totals 17 residues. Here the sequenced sample was PBMCs from blood, taken less than 15 days before vaccination. This clonotype was sampled from a man aged 50-60 years who received an inactivated influenza vaccine. V is TRBV27 and J is TRBJ1-1, with 8 bases identical to TRBD1. The CDR3 loop is CASSLSTGQASPHEAFF. CDR3 DNA sequence: TGTGCCAGCAGTTTATCGACGGGACAGGCCTCTCCCCATGAAGCTTTCTTT.